This T cell receptor beta chain was captured by sequencing in a study of CD8+ T cells in alopecia areata. The treatment here: oral pan-JAK inhibitor, 5-10 mg twice daily. Peripheral blood, together with lesional scalp punch biopsies, was collected from alopecia areata patients. Study-wide points: Scalp sample data also include resident alphabeta T cells from normal skin. A large proportion of expanded lesional clones were detected persisting in scalp and blood during tofacitinib. Higher clonality and more expanded CD8+ clones appeared in lesional than normal scalp.

RNA extraction was followed by reverse transcription into cDNA, which acted as the sequencing template. The table came from immunoSEQ multiplex PCR; TCRdb's copy has only in-frame clones and leaves some out. The data contain roughly 220,000 clones, around 65% of them seen just once; the ten biggest clones take up roughly 1.2%. The sample holds a few counts of this clone. Its antigen is undetermined. CDR3 size: 15 residues. Germline assignment: CDR1 MNHNY and CDR2 SVGAGI (reference sequence). The germline V and J ends were trimmed by 5 bases and 1 base, with 11 bases remaining between them. This TCR was sampled from a human donor with alopecia areata. This chain uses TRBV6-6 with TRBJ2-2, with D tentatively TRBD1 (5 bases). The sample here was CD4+ T cells sorted from blood, taken around week 44, from a patient treated with tofacitinib. The CDR3 reads CASSLDGQNTGELFF. In nucleotides, the CDR3 is TGTGCCAGCAGTCTGGACGGACAGAACACCGGGGAGCTGTTTTTT.